These 2 T cell receptor beta chains share one sample of origin, sequenced in a study of cytomegalovirus exposure and HLA in healthy donors. The PCR ran on 60 Vbeta and 13 Jbeta primers. Some clones are missing from TCRdb's copy, which holds only in-frame ones; the method was immunoSEQ multiplex PCR. This table lists about 67,000 clones. The sample taken for sequencing was PBMCs. The receptors were sampled from a boy between 10 and 17 years old in good health and CMV-seronegative.

This chain connects TRBV27 to TRBJ1-2; a weak D match, TRBD1 (6 bases). The CDR3 is 14 amino acids. Trimming removed 3 bases at V and 0 bases at J, with 8 bases between. Germline V gene lookup returns CDR1 MNHEY and CDR2 SMNVEV (reference sequence). In nucleotides, the CDR3 is TGTGCCAGCAGTTTCAGGGGAGCTAACTATGGCTACACCTTC. As protein: CASSFRGANYGYTF.

This chain connects TRBV6-4 to TRBJ1-1; a possible D gene is TRBD1 (5 bases). The CDR3 length is 13 residues. Germline V gene data show CDR1 as MRHNA and CDR2 as SNTAGT. Trimming stripped 4 bases from V and 8 bases from J, with 14 bases between. CDR3 residues: CASSAGPGAEAFF. CDR3 coding DNA: TGTGCCAGCAGTGCCGGCCCTGGGGCCGAAGCTTTCTTT.